The 20 T cell receptor beta chains below were found in one sample sequenced in a study of blood T cell repertoires in COVID-19 (dated by TCRdb to the early 2020s). Libraries were built with the immunoSEQ multiplex PCR assay. TCRdb holds this immuneACCESS table with in-frame rearrangements only. Some clones are missing; in checked studies, unresolved V genes explain under half, and the rest has no known cause. A total of about 62,000 clones appear in this sample, over 60% of them only once. The ten largest clones take up about 6% of the sample. Input material: peripheral blood. The receptors were sampled from a woman aged 45-65 years with active or convalescent COVID-19.

The chain recombines TRBV4-2 with TRBJ1-5, with D perhaps matching TRBD1 (5 bases). This CDR3 region has 15 residues. The V gene's germline CDR1 is LGHNA and CDR2 YNFKEQ. V was trimmed by 0 bases and J by 5 bases, leaving 11 bases between them. CDR3 nucleotide sequence: TGTGCCAGCAGCCAAGAATTAGACAGTTATCAGCCCCAGCATTTT. It encodes CASSQELDSYQPQHF.

CDR3 in amino acids: CASSLLDRAEAFF. The CDR3 DNA reads as TGTGCCAGCAGTCTATTGGACAGGGCTGAAGCTTTCTTT. V is TRBV6-2 or TRBV6-3 and J is TRBJ1-1; 8 nucleotides line up with TRBD1. Trimming at V came to 5 bases and at J to 6 bases, leaving 5 bases not matched to a gene. CDR3 length equals 13 residues. Per the germline V gene, CDR1 is MNHEY and CDR2 is SVGEGT.

This clone was seen a single time. The CDR3 spells CASSFGGDEQYF. The CDR3, as DNA: TGCGCCAGCAGCTTTGGGGGGGACGAGCAGTACTTC. V usage is TRBV5-1 and J usage is TRBJ2-7, with 7 bases identical to TRBD2. Per the germline V gene, CDR1 is SGHRS and CDR2 is YFSETQ. The CDR3 length is 12 residues. Trimming cost V 2 bases and J 5 bases; bases outside gene matches: 1.

The chain uses TRBV5-1 and TRBJ1-1, with 10 bases lining up with TRBD1. V dropped 2 bases and J dropped 1; count of bases not matched to a gene: 5. Germline V gene lookup returns CDR1 SGHRS and CDR2 YFSETQ. CDR3 length: 16 amino acids. CDR3 region: CASSFGTGASNTEAFF. CDR3 DNA sequence: TGCGCCAGCAGCTTTGGGACAGGGGCGTCGAACACTGAAGCTTTCTTT.

A few counts support this clone. This chain joins TRBV19 and TRBJ1-2; D might be TRBD1 (6 bases). Trimming pared 7 bases from V and 8 bases from J, leaving 14 bases between. The CDR3 is made up of 12 amino acids. The germline gives CDR1 LNHDA, CDR2 SQIVND (reference sequence). For the CDR3, the DNA is TGTGCCAGTAACTACCGGGACATGGGCTACACCTTC. This gives the protein CASNYRDMGYTF.

The rearrangement links TRBV4-1 to TRBJ2-5; 7 nucleotides agree with TRBD2. Germline V lookup: CDR1 MGHRA, CDR2 YSYEKL. V dropped 0 bases and J dropped 5; count of bases not matched to a gene: 12. The CDR3 runs to 17 residues. The CDR3 loop is CASSQEYREVGPETQYF. The CDR3 coding sequence is TGCGCCAGCAGCCAAGAGTATCGGGAGGTTGGGCCGGAGACCCAGTACTTC.

This chain joins TRBV7-2 and TRBJ1-1, with 9 positions matching TRBD1. Germline V CDR1 and CDR2: SGHTA, FQGNSA. V gave up 4 bases and J gave up 4 bases; unmatched junction bases: 7. This CDR3 has 15 amino acids. The CDR3 DNA is TGTGCCAGCAGCTCCCACAGGGGGCAATCCACTGAAGCTTTCTTT. This encodes CASSSHRGQSTEAFF.

This clone showed up just once. CDR3 DNA sequence: TGTGCCTGGAGTGTACTCAGGGGGCGGTCAGATACGCAGTATTTT. It encodes CAWSVLRGRSDTQYF. The chain employs TRBV30 and TRBJ2-3, with 8 bases that match TRBD1. Germline V gene data show CDR1 as GTSNPN and CDR2 as SVGIG (reference sequence). V shed 0 bases, J shed 4 bases, and the junction held 6 bases outside the gene matches. CDR3 length: 15 amino acids.

J is TRBJ2-3 and V is TRBV29-1; 15 bases map to TRBD2. This CDR3 has 20 amino acids. Germline assignment: CDR1 SQVTM and CDR2 ANQGSEA. With 8 bases clipped from V and 2 bases from J, the junction kept 20 bases outside the gene matches. The CDR3 sequence: CSFLYPGLAGGTFITDTQYF. The CDR3 bases are TGCAGCTTCTTATACCCGGGACTAGCGGGAGGAACGTTCATCACAGATACGCAGTATTTT.

This clone turned up a few times. The germline gene is not matched at one end of the junction; a read error may be the cause. J is TRBJ1-1 and V is TRBV7-7; TRBD1 aligns across 7 bases. This CDR3 spans 13 amino acids. In germline, CDR1 is SSHAT, CDR2 FNYEAQ (reference sequence). As DNA, the CDR3 is TGTGCTAGCAGCCGCGACAGGGCCGGTGAAGCTTTCTTT. It encodes CASSRDRAGEAFF.

V and J are TRBV19 and TRBJ1-6; D may be TRBD1 (6 bases). This CDR3 region has 15 residues. CDR1 and CDR2 (germline): LNHDA, SQIVND (reference sequence). V was trimmed by 3 bases and J by 7 bases, leaving 13 bases between them. The CDR3 DNA reads TGTGCCAGTAGTATTCGTTCAGGGGAAAATTCACCCCTCCACTTT. Encoded protein: CASSIRSGENSPLHF.

This CDR3 is CASSIPGPKTEAFF. In DNA form, the CDR3 reads TGTGCCAGTAGTATCCCAGGGCCAAAGACTGAAGCTTTCTTT. The chain joins TRBV19 to TRBJ1-1; possible D gene TRBD1, 5 bases. The germline V and J ends were trimmed by 3 bases and 5 bases, with 13 bases remaining between them. The germline CDR1 and CDR2 sequences are LNHDA and SQIVND (reference sequence). CDR3 length: 14 amino acids.

The gene calls are TRBV6-5 and TRBJ2-7; 7 bases line up with TRBD1. The CDR3 is 14 amino acids. The junction had 14 bases not matched to a gene; V was cut back by 4 bases and J by 11 bases. Looked up from germline, CDR1 is MNHEY and CDR2 is SVGAGI. The CDR3 spells CASSFQNRGPYEYF. CDR3 sequence (DNA): TGTGCCAGCAGTTTCCAGAACAGGGGCCCTTATGAGTACTTC.

The V and J genes are TRBV4-1 and TRBJ1-1, with D possibly matching TRBD1 (5 bases). Trimming took off 1 base at V and 4 bases at J, with 16 bases between the two ends. Germline CDR1 is MGHRA and CDR2 is YSYEKL. This CDR3 comprises 16 residues. The CDR3 DNA follows: TGCGCCAGCAGCCAAGGAAAAGCCCGGGGGAGCACTGAAGCTTTCTTT. The encoded protein is CASSQGKARGSTEAFF.

The genes are TRBV5-1 and TRBJ2-7, with a possible D match to TRBD1 (6 bases). Germline V lookup: CDR1 SGHRS, CDR2 YFSETQ. V lost 0 bases and J lost 3, with 22 bases in between. CDR3 length: 18 residues. The CDR3 DNA is TGCGCCAGCAGCTTGGCTTTACTAGGGGGACGGGCGAACTACGAGCAGTACTTC. Amino acids: CASSLALLGGRANYEQYF.

This rearrangement joins TRBV2 to TRBJ1-2; tentative D call: TRBD1 (6 bases). This CDR3 spans 14 amino acids. Trimming cost V 2 bases and J 4 bases, with 11 bases left between them. CDR1 and CDR2 (germline): SNHLY, FYNNEI. The CDR3 protein is CASSESGAGYGYTF. The CDR3 coding sequence is TGTGCCAGCAGTGAATCAGGGGCAGGCTATGGCTACACCTTC.

This clone was observed at least ten times. The chain links TRBV2 to TRBJ1-1, with D unresolved. Germline V CDR1 and CDR2: SNHLY, FYNNEI. CDR3 length equals 13 residues. V was pared by 8 bases and J by 8 bases, with 18 bases between. CDR3 DNA sequence: TGTGCCAGCGGAGAGGGCCTCCATCGGGAAGCTTTCTTT. Translated, it gives CASGEGLHREAFF.

V gene TRBV5-8 combines with J gene TRBJ1-2; 11 bases map to TRBD1. CDR3 length: 16 amino acids. Germline V gene sequence: CDR1 SGHTS, CDR2 YDEGEE. With 4 bases clipped from V and 4 bases from J, the junction kept 9 bases outside the gene matches. The CDR3, as DNA: TGTGCCAGCAGCGCTGCCGGGACAGGGGGACTCTATGGCTACACCTTC. Amino acid sequence: CASSAAGTGGLYGYTF.

The genes are TRBV3-1 (or the pseudogene TRBV3-2) and TRBJ1-5, with D tentatively TRBD1 (5 bases). CDR3 length equals 12 residues. Between the trimmed V and J ends, which lost 0 bases and 13 bases, there was a span of 10 bases. Looked up from germline, CDR1 is LGHDT and CDR2 is YNNKEL (reference sequence). The CDR3 spells CASSQDAGPQHF. In DNA form, the CDR3 reads TGTGCCAGCAGCCAAGACGCGGGACCGCAGCATTTT.

This chain joins TRBV29-1 and TRBJ2-1; TRBD2 matches at 8 bases. J was trimmed by 4 bases and V by 6 bases; bases with no gene match: 5. Germline CDR1 SQVTM, CDR2 ANQGSEA. This CDR3 contains 13 residues. CDR3 sequence: CSVGGGLYNEQFF. The CDR3 bases are TGCAGCGTCGGGGGGGGTTTATACAATGAGCAGTTCTTC.